Listed here are 28 T cell receptor beta chains from one sample, sequenced in a study of blood T cell repertoires in COVID-19. The protocol was immunoSEQ multiplex PCR, while the TCRdb copy is restricted to in-frame clones and leaves out a portion. Here the sample spans 250,000 or so clones, over 70% being singletons. The sample consisted of PBMCs or T cells enriched from blood (not recorded which). Receptors originate from a woman between 35 and 50 years old who had been exposed to COVID-19.

J is TRBJ1-2 and V is TRBV28, with 8 bases fitting TRBD1. V was clipped by 11 bases and J by 12 bases; unmatched bases: 11. The CDR3 totals 11 residues. The germline gives CDR1 MDHEN, CDR2 SYDVKM. CDR3 coding DNA: TGTGCCGCATCGGACAGGGTGCTCCACACCTTC. Its protein is CAASDRVLHTF.

This chain uses TRBV3-1 (or the pseudogene TRBV3-2) with TRBJ2-5, with D possibly being TRBD2 (5 bases). Per germline, CDR1 LGHDT and CDR2 YNNKEL (reference sequence). V lost 5 bases, J lost 4 bases, and 8 bases lay in between. This CDR3 is built from 12 residues. The CDR3 reads CASSNSGETQYF. The CDR3 nucleotides read TGTGCCAGCAGCAACAGCGGAGAGACCCAGTACTTC.

This clone was seen a handful of times. V gene TRBV30 combines with J gene TRBJ1-6, with D maybe TRBD1 (6 bases). This CDR3 spans 13 amino acids. Germline V gene sequence: CDR1 GTSNPN, CDR2 SVGIG (reference sequence). V was shortened by 4 bases and J by 12 bases, with 16 bases between the two germline ends. The CDR3 spells CAWTILGGGPLHF. In DNA form, the CDR3 reads TGTGCCTGGACCATATTGGGAGGGGGACCCCTCCACTTT.

The chain combines TRBV10-3 with TRBJ1-1, with D perhaps matching TRBD1 (5 bases). This CDR3 region has 14 residues. Trimming stripped 10 bases from V and 4 bases from J, with 19 bases between. Germline V CDR1 and CDR2: ENHRY, SYGVKD. The CDR3 reads CATRRGGMATEAFF. The CDR3 DNA sequence: TGTGCCACACGGCGGGGGGGAATGGCCACTGAAGCTTTCTTT.

The chain has TRBV7-7 and TRBJ2-5; D is unresolved. Germline CDR1 reads SSHAT; CDR2 reads FNYEAQ (reference sequence). The CDR3 length is 13 residues. Between the trimmed V and J ends, which lost 4 bases and 6 bases, there was a span of 12 bases. CDR3 sequence reads: CASSSDLRKTQYF. DNA of the CDR3: TGTGCCAGCAGCTCCGATCTAAGAAAGACCCAGTACTTC.

This clone appeared a single time. This sequence joins TRBV5-8 and TRBJ2-1; TRBD2 agrees at 7 bases. Unmatched junction bases numbered 20, after V lost 7 bases and J lost 7 bases. This CDR3 is 17 amino acids long. Germline CDR1 is SGHTS and CDR2 is YDEGEE. The CDR3 is CASRRRILAGAWNEQFF. The CDR3 bases are TGTGCCAGCCGCCGGCGTATATTGGCGGGAGCCTGGAATGAGCAGTTCTTC.

This sequence joins TRBV27 and TRBJ1-1; TRBD1 might be the D (6 bases). This CDR3 region has 14 residues. The V end was cut by 5 bases, the J end by 0 bases, with 10 bases between. Looked up from germline, CDR1 is MNHEY and CDR2 is SMNVEV (reference sequence). The CDR3 spells CASSVQGLNTEAFF. The CDR3 region has the DNA TGTGCCAGCAGTGTACAGGGCCTGAACACTGAAGCTTTCTTT.

This clone showed up just a few times. This sample includes further DNA sequences coding for the same CDR3. The chain carries TRBV6-2 or TRBV6-3 and TRBJ1-1; 8 bases line up with TRBD1. V gave up 3 bases and J gave up 1 base; unmatched junction bases: 4. Germline V gives CDR1 MNHEY, CDR2 SVGEGT. The CDR3 is made up of 15 amino acids. As DNA, the CDR3 is TGTGCCAGCAGTTATGGTGGGACAGGGAACACTGAAGCTTTCTTT. Translating gives CASSYGGTGNTEAFF.

The genes are TRBV4-3 and TRBJ2-1, with D possibly being TRBD2 (6 bases). Trimming pared 0 bases from V and 0 bases from J, leaving 12 bases between. CDR1 and CDR2 from the germline V gene are LGHNA and YSLEER. The CDR3 spans 17 residues. CDR3 residues: CASSQEGTLPSYNEQFF. Here the CDR3 DNA reads TGCGCCAGCAGCCAAGAGGGGACTCTCCCCTCCTACAATGAGCAGTTCTTC.

The DNA of the CDR3 is TGCGCCAGCACCCGAGGGCAGGGGGTAGATACGCAGTATTTT. Translated, it gives CASTRGQGVDTQYF. The genes are TRBV4-1 and TRBJ2-3; 7 nucleotides match TRBD1. Looked up from germline, CDR1 is MGHRA and CDR2 is YSYEKL. CDR3 length equals 14 residues. V gave up 7 bases and J gave up 5 bases; unmatched junction bases: 9.

The gene calls are TRBV5-4 and TRBJ1-4; D may be TRBD1 (5 bases). V was trimmed by 4 bases and J by 8 bases, leaving 18 bases between them. This CDR3 region has 15 residues. Germline V lookup: CDR1 SGHNT, CDR2 YYREEE (reference sequence). CDR3 in DNA: TGTGCCAGCAGCGGCGGGGGGACGGATGACGAAAAACTGTTTTTT. Amino acids: CASSGGGTDDEKLFF.

CDR3 sequence reads: CASSQEGGNGYTF. CDR3 coding DNA: TGCGCCAGCAGCCAAGAGGGGGGAAATGGCTACACCTTC. The chain joins TRBV4-3 to TRBJ1-2, with a possible D match to TRBD1 (5 bases). The CDR3 covers 13 residues. V gave up 0 bases and J gave up 6 bases, with 8 bases separating them. Germline CDR1 and CDR2: LGHNA and YSLEER.

In its sample, this clone was seen a few times. The chain combines TRBV5-5 with TRBJ1-4, with TRBD1 identical over 9 bases. V was clipped by 0 bases and J by 13 bases; unmatched bases: 10. Germline CDR1 is SGHKS and CDR2 is YYEKEE (reference sequence). The CDR3 loop spans 15 amino acids. The CDR3 nucleotides read TGTGCCAGCAGCTTGGGGTACAGGGGGCGGGTCGGACTGTTTTTT. Its protein product is CASSLGYRGRVGLFF.

This clone was found a few times. The chain couples TRBV4-1 to TRBJ1-6; D unresolved. The CDR3 has 15 amino acids. The germline gives CDR1 MGHRA, CDR2 YSYEKL. V lost 4 bases, J lost 8 bases, and 15 bases lay in between. The CDR3 here is CASSPFATVDSPLHF. Here the CDR3 DNA reads TGCGCCAGCAGCCCCTTTGCAACAGTTGATTCACCCCTCCACTTT.

This clone was detected only once. The chain has TRBV5-5 and TRBJ1-2; weak D call: TRBD1 (6 bases). CDR1 is SGHKS and CDR2 is YYEKEE in the germline V gene (reference sequence). V was cut by 4 bases and J by 4 bases, with 20 bases left in between. The CDR3 has 16 amino acids. The CDR3 region has the DNA TGTGCCAGCAGCATCCAAACAGGGATTTTCGGCTATGGCTACACCTTC. Protein product: CASSIQTGIFGYGYTF.

A single count supports this clone. The chain uses TRBV27 and TRBJ2-3, with 12 bases fitting TRBD1. The V and J ends lost 6 bases and 7 bases, in that order; junction bases with no gene match: 5. There are 14 residues in the CDR3. Germline V lookup: CDR1 MNHEY, CDR2 SMNVEV (reference sequence). CDR3 sequence reads: CASRGGQGANTQYF. The CDR3 DNA reads as TGTGCCAGCAGGGGGGGACAGGGGGCAAATACGCAGTATTTT.

This clone was detected only a few times. This chain connects TRBV19 to TRBJ2-2, with 8 bases identical to TRBD1. The CDR3 sequence is 16 residues long. CDR1 and CDR2 (germline): LNHDA, SQIVND (reference sequence). Trimming took 1 base from V and 6 from J; bases not matched to a gene: 7. The CDR3 sequence is CASSIVLPQGAGELFF. For the CDR3, the DNA is TGTGCCAGTAGTATAGTTTTACCACAGGGGGCCGGGGAGCTGTTTTTT.

V gene TRBV6-2 or TRBV6-3 combines with J gene TRBJ1-4; the match to TRBD1 covers 7 bases. The junction had 4 bases not matched to a gene; V was cut back by 0 bases and J by 6 bases. The CDR3 extends over 15 amino acids. Germline assignment: CDR1 MNHEY and CDR2 SVGEGT. The CDR3 sequence is CASSYSPTGDEKLFF. For the CDR3, the DNA is TGTGCCAGCAGTTACTCCCCAACAGGGGATGAAAAACTGTTTTTT.

DNA for the CDR3: TGTGCCAGCAGCTTGAGTACAGGGGGCTTCTATGGCTACACCTTC. Amino acids: CASSLSTGGFYGYTF. This chain connects TRBV11-2 to TRBJ1-2; the match to TRBD1 covers 9 bases. J was trimmed by 4 bases and V by 3 bases; bases with no gene match: 6. Germline V gene data show CDR1 as SGHAT and CDR2 as FQNNGV. The length of the CDR3 is 15 residues.

V is TRBV4-1 and J is TRBJ2-3; D perhaps matches TRBD2 (5 bases). The CDR3 loop spans 16 amino acids. Germline loops: CDR1 MGHRA, CDR2 YSYEKL. Trimming removed 1 base from V and 0 bases from J, with 11 bases in between. The CDR3 spells CASSQGNRGSTDTQYF. DNA of the CDR3: TGCGCCAGCAGCCAAGGAAATCGCGGGAGCACAGATACGCAGTATTTT.

This clone appeared once. The chain couples TRBV19 to TRBJ1-5, with 7 bases fitting TRBD1. CDR1 LNHDA and CDR2 SQIVND come from the germline V gene (reference sequence). J was trimmed by 0 bases and V by 4 bases; bases with no gene match: 3. The CDR3 runs 15 residues. The CDR3 coding sequence is TGTGCCAGTAGTAAACAGGGGTATAGCAATCAGCCCCAGCATTTT. It encodes CASSKQGYSNQPQHF.

V is TRBV25-1 and J is TRBJ2-1, with TRBD2 matching 8 bases. The CDR3 extends over 16 amino acids. Germline V gene data show CDR1 as MGHDK and CDR2 as SYGVNS. V was pared by 2 bases and J by 4 bases, with 7 bases of the junction left unmatched. CDR3 in amino acids: CASSEKPAGVYNEQFF. DNA for the CDR3: TGTGCCAGCAGTGAAAAGCCAGCGGGAGTGTACAATGAGCAGTTCTTC.

On this clone itself: Sequence at one end of the junction differs from germline and may be a read error. The V and J genes are TRBV5-1 and TRBJ1-6; D remains unclear. The V gene's germline CDR1 is SGHRS and CDR2 YFSETQ. CDR3 length: 15 residues. The CDR3 DNA follows: TGTGCCAGCAGATCGGTGGAGAACTATAATTCACCCCTCCACTTT. It specifies CASRSVENYNSPLHF.

The chain combines TRBV6-5 with TRBJ1-2; 8 nucleotides agree with TRBD1. The junction had 6 bases not matched to a gene; V was cut back by 6 bases and J by 6 bases. From germline, CDR1 is MNHEY and CDR2 SVGAGI. CDR3 length: 13 amino acids. In DNA, the CDR3 is TGTGCCAGCAGGGTGGACAGGGATGATGGCTACACCTTC. Translation: CASRVDRDDGYTF.

The chain carries TRBV2 and TRBJ1-6; D is ambiguous. Germline V gene sequence: CDR1 SNHLY, CDR2 FYNNEI. V gave up 4 bases and J gave up 0 bases, with 7 bases separating them. This CDR3 region has 15 residues. CDR3 sequence: CASSVESSYNSPLHF. The CDR3 DNA follows: TGTGCCAGCAGTGTGGAGAGCTCCTATAATTCACCCCTCCACTTT.

This chain joins TRBV30 and TRBJ1-6, with 10 bases fitting TRBD1. CDR1 is GTSNPN and CDR2 is SVGIG in the germline V gene (reference sequence). This CDR3 has 16 amino acids. V lost 3 bases and J lost 8; bases outside the gene matches: 10. DNA for the CDR3: TGTGCCTGGAGGACCAGAAGGACAGGGGGGTATTCACCCCTCCACTTT. This gives the protein CAWRTRRTGGYSPLHF.

This clone was detected only once. The chain recombines TRBV30 with TRBJ2-1; D might be TRBD1 (6 bases). Germline V gene data show CDR1 as GTSNPN and CDR2 as SVGIG (reference sequence). V was clipped by 1 base and J by 8 bases, with 18 bases between them. The CDR3 has 15 residues. The CDR3 DNA is TGTGCCTGGAGTGCCGGGACCCAGGGGAGAGATGAGCAGTTCTTC. It encodes CAWSAGTQGRDEQFF.

This chain links TRBV4-2 with TRBJ2-1, with 9 nucleotides matching TRBD2. CDR1 and CDR2 from the germline V gene are LGHNA and YNFKEQ. The CDR3 is made up of 18 amino acids. The V segment lost 0 bases and the J segment 1 base; nucleotides outside the gene matches: 7. CDR3: CASSQEPSGIRSYNEQFF. CDR3 nucleotides: TGTGCCAGCAGCCAAGAGCCTAGCGGGATCAGATCCTACAATGAGCAGTTCTTC.